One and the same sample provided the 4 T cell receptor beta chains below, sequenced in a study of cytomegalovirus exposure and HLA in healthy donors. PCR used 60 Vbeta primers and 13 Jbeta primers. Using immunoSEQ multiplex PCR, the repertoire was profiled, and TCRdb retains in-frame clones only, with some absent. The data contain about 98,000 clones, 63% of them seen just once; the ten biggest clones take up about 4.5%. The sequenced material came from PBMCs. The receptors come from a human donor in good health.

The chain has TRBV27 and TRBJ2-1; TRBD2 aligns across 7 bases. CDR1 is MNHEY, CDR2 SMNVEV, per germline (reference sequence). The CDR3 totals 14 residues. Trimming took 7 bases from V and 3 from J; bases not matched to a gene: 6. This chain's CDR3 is CASKSLAVYNEQFF. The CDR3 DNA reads TGTGCCAGCAAGTCCCTAGCGGTCTACAATGAGCAGTTCTTC.

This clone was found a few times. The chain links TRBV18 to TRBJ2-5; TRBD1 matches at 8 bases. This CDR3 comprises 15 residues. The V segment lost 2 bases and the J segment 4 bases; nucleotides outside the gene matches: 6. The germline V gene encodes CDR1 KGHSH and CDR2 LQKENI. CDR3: CASSPRDRSGETQYF. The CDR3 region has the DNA TGTGCCAGCTCACCAAGGGACAGGTCAGGAGAGACCCAGTACTTC. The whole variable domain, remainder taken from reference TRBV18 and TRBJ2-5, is NAGVMQNPRHLVRRRGQEARLRCSPMKGHSHVYWYRQLPEEGLKFMVYLQKENIIDESGMPKERFSAEFPKEGPSILRIQQVVRGDSAAYFCASSPRDRSGETQYFGPGTRLLVL.

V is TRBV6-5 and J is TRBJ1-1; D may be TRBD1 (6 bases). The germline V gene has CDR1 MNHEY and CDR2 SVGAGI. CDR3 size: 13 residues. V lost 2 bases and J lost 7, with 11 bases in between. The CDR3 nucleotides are TGTGCCAGCAGTTACCCCGGACAGAGTGAAGCTTTCTTT. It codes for CASSYPGQSEAFF.

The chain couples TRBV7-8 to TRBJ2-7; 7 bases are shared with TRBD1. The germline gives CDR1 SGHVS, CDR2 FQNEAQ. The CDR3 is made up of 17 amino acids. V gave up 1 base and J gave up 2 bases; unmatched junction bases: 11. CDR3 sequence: CASSLGQGATRTYEQYF. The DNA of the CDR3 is TGTGCCAGCAGCTTAGGACAGGGCGCCACTCGAACCTACGAGCAGTACTTC.